A selection of T cell receptor beta chains follows, all from one sample in a study of blood T cell repertoires in COVID-19. Produced via immunoSEQ multiplex PCR; TCRdb's table is partial and in-frame only. This repertoire shows approximately 170,000 clones, roughly four fifths found once; its top ten account for approximately 8%. Sequenced material: peripheral blood. The receptors here all came from a woman in her 70s with COVID-19, enrolled during active disease. CDR3s include the opening cysteine and the closing phenylalanine or tryptophan. D genes are given only for firm matches. Size tells how often a clone was seen (once, few, many) or the class of an expanded clone, and some rows leave it out.

j_gene,d_gene,abundance,v_gene,CDR3aa,CDR3nt
TRBJ2-3,NA,NA,TRBV6-2/TRBV6-3,CASSYILSTDTQYF,TGTGCCAGCAGTTATATCTTAAGCACAGATACGCAGTATTTT
TRBJ2-5,TRBD1,NA,TRBV10-3,CAISGDRGETQYF,TGTGCCATCAGTGGTGACAGGGGAGAGACCCAGTACTTC
TRBJ2-1,NA,many,TRBV27,CASSREREIRYNEQFF,TGTGCCAGCAGCCGAGAACGGGAGATCCGCTACAATGAGCAGTTCTTC
TRBJ2-3,TRBD2,NA,TRBV7-2,CASSAGGRVTDTQYF,TGTGCCAGCAGCGCGGGAGGCCGGGTCACAGATACGCAGTATTTT
TRBJ2-7,TRBD1,NA,TRBV4-1,CASSHDREREQYF,TGCGCCAGCAGCCACGACAGGGAAAGGGAGCAGTACTTC
TRBJ1-2,NA,few,TRBV6-5,CASSYSGTGTYGYTF,TGTGCCAGCAGTTACTCGGGCACAGGGACCTATGGCTACACCTTC
TRBJ2-7,NA,NA,TRBV5-5,CASSLEMVAGYEQYF,TGTGCCAGCAGCTTGGAAATGGTCGCGGGCTACGAGCAGTACTTC
TRBJ1-6,NA,NA,TRBV28,CASRYRSPNNSPLHF,TGTGCCAGCAGATACAGGTCCCCAAATAATTCACCCCTCCACTTT
TRBJ2-2,TRBD2,NA,TRBV7-2,CASSLVSPLAGGRGELFF,TGTGCCAGCAGCTTAGTCTCTCCTCTAGCGGGAGGGCGCGGGGAGCTGTTTTTT
TRBJ1-2,TRBD1,NA,TRBV28,CASSKMTRTGQGYTF,TGTGCCAGCAGTAAAATGACCAGGACAGGACAGGGCTACACCTTC
TRBJ2-1,TRBD2,NA,TRBV5-1,CASSPTSGSTNEQFF,TGCGCCAGCAGCCCCACTAGCGGGAGTACCAATGAGCAGTTCTTC
TRBJ2-7,NA,NA,TRBV10-2,CASRDLSYEQYF,TGCGCCAGCCGGGACTTATCCTACGAGCAGTACTTC
TRBJ1-2,NA,few,TRBV6-5,CASSPRGKGYGYTF,TGTGCCAGCAGTCCCCGCGGGAAAGGCTATGGCTACACCTTC
TRBJ1-2,NA,NA,TRBV6-5,CASSSRNGGDYGYTF,TGTGCCAGCAGTTCTCGCAATGGTGGAGACTATGGCTACACCTTC
TRBJ1-2,TRBD1,NA,TRBV6-1,CASSEALSRGSYTF,TGTGCCAGCAGTGAAGCGCTTTCCAGGGGGAGCTACACCTTC
TRBJ1-6,NA,NA,TRBV6-5,CASRKGGGDSPLHF,TGTGCCAGCAGGAAGGGAGGGGGAGATTCACCCCTCCACTTT
TRBJ2-3,TRBD2,NA,TRBV7-2,CASSWGTAGGPEDTQYF,TGTGCCAGCAGCTGGGGGACAGCGGGAGGGCCGGAAGATACGCAGTATTTT
TRBJ2-2,TRBD1,NA,TRBV9,CASSGRTGSNTGELFF,TGTGCCAGCAGCGGACGGACAGGGTCGAACACCGGGGAGCTGTTTTTT
TRBJ2-7,TRBD1,NA,TRBV15,CATSGQVGDEQYF,TGTGCCACCTCCGGACAGGTTGGCGACGAGCAGTACTTC
TRBJ1-3,NA,NA,TRBV5-1,CASSSIPGENTIYF,TGCGCCAGCAGCTCCATACCTGGAGAAAACACCATATATTTT
TRBJ1-5,NA,NA,TRBV6-5,CASSEEGRAQHF,TGTGCCAGCAGCGAGGAGGGAAGGGCCCAGCATTTT
TRBJ2-3,NA,NA,TRBV24-1,CATSDEQGPSTDTQYF,TGTGCCACCAGTGATGAACAGGGCCCTAGCACAGATACGCAGTATTTT
TRBJ2-7,NA,NA,TRBV10-3,CATLRGGLTYSYEQYF,TGTGCCACACTAAGGGGGGGGCTAACTTACTCCTACGAGCAGTACTTC
TRBJ2-2,TRBD2,NA,TRBV14,CASSQAYGGGIDGELFF,TGTGCCAGCAGCCAAGCGTATGGCGGGGGTATCGACGGGGAGCTGTTTTTT
TRBJ1-1,NA,NA,TRBV5-4,CASSLVAGVNTEAFF,TGTGCCAGCAGCTTGGTGGCAGGGGTGAACACTGAAGCTTTCTTT
TRBJ1-1,NA,NA,TRBV5-6,CASSFYGGEAFF,TGTGCCAGCAGCTTTTATGGGGGGGAAGCTTTCTTT
TRBJ2-2,NA,NA,TRBV11-2,CASSPPRGYPGELFF,TGTGCCAGCAGCCCCCCGAGAGGGTATCCCGGGGAGCTGTTTTTT
TRBJ2-3,NA,NA,TRBV9,CASSVEGYFTDTQYF,TGTGCCAGCAGCGTAGAGGGGTATTTCACAGATACGCAGTATTTT